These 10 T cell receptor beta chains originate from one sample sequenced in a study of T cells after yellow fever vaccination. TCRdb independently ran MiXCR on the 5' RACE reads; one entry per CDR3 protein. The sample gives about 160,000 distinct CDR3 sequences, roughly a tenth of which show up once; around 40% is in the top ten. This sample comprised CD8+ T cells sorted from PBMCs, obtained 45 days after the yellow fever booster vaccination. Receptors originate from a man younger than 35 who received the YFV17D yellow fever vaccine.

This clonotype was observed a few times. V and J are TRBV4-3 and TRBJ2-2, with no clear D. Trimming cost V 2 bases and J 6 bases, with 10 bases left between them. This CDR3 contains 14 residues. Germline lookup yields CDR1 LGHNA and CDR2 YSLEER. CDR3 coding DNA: TGCGCCAGCAGCCAATTGCGAGTATCCGGGGAGCTGTTTTTT. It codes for CASSQLRVSGELFF.

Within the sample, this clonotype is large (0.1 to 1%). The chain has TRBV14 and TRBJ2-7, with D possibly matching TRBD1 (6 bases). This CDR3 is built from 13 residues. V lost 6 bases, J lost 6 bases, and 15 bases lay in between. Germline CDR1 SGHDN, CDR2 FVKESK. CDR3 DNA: TGTGCCAGCAGTACGGACGTACAGGGCGAGCAGTACGTC. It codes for CASSTDVQGEQYV.

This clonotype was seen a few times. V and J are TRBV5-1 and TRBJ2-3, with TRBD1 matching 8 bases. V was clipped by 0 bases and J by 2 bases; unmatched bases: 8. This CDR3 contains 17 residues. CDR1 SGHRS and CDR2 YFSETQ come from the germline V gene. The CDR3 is CASSLEADRVFTDTQYF. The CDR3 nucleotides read TGCGCCAGCAGCTTGGAGGCGGACAGGGTCTTCACAGATACGCAGTATTTT.

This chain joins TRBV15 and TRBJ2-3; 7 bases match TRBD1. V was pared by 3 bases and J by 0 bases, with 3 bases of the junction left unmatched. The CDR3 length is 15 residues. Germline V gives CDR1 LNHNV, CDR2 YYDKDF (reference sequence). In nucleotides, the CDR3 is TGTGCCACCAGCAGCTCGACAGGGAGCACAGATACGCAGTATTTT. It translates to CATSSSTGSTDTQYF.

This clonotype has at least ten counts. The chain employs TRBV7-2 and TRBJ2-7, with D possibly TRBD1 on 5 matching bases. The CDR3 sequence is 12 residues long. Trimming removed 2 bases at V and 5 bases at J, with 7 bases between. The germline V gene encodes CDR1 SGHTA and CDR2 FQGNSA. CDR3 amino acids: CASSLMGHEQYF. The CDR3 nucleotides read TGTGCCAGCAGCTTAATGGGGCACGAGCAGTACTTC. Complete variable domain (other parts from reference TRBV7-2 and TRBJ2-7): GAGVSQSPSNKVTEKGKDVELRCDPISGHTALYWYRQSLGQGLEFLIYFQGNSAPDKSGLPSDRFSAERTGGSVSTLTIQRTQQEDSAVYLCASSLMGHEQYFGPGTRLTVT.

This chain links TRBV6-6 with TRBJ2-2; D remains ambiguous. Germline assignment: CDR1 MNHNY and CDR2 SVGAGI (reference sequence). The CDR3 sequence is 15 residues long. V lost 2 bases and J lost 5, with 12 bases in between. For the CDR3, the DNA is TGTGCCAGCAGTTACGTGTCCAGTCGGACCGGGGAGCTGTTTTTT. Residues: CASSYVSSRTGELFF.

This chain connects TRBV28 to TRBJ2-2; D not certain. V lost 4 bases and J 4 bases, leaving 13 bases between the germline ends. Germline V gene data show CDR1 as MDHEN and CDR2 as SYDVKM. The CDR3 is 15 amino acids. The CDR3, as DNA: TGTGCCAGCAGTTCAGAACAGAGGCCCACCGGGGAGCTGTTTTTT. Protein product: CASSSEQRPTGELFF.

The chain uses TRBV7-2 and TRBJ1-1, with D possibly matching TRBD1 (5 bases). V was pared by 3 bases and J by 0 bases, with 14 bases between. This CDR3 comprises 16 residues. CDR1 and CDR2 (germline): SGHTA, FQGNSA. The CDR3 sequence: CASSLGGVGVNTEAFF. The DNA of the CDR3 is TGTGCCAGCAGCTTGGGGGGGGTAGGAGTGAACACTGAAGCTTTCTTT.

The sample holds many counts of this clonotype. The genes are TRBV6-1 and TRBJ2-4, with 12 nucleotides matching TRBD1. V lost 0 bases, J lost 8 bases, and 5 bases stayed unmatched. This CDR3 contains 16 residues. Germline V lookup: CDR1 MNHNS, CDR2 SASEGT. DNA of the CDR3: TGTGCCAGCAGTGAAGCGCAGGGGACAGGGGGCGACATTCAGTACTTC. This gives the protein CASSEAQGTGGDIQYF.

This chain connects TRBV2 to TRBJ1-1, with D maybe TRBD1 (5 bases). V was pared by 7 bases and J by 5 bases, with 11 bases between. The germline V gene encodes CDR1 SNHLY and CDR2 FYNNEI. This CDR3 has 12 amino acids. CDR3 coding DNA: TGTGCCAGCAAAAAGGGGAAGACTGAAGCTTTCTTT. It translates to CASKKGKTEAFF. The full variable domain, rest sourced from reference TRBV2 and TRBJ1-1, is EPEVTQTPSHQVTQMGQEVILRCVPISNHLYFYWYRQILGQKVEFLVSFYNNEISEKSEIFDDQFSVERPDGSNFTLKIRSTKLEDSAMYFCASKKGKTEAFFGQGTRLTVV.